These T cell receptor beta chains were read from a single sample in a study of cytotoxic CD8 clonotypes in ibrutinib-treated CLL. Profiling relied on immunoSEQ multiplex PCR, and the TCRdb table lists in-frame clones only, not all of them. The sample shows some 14,000 clones, roughly 50% of them seen only once. The specimen comprised PBMCs, sampled at a 24-month disease-progression time point, from a patient treated with ibrutinib. The receptors shown here come from a human donor with chronic lymphocytic leukemia. CDR3s include the opening cysteine and the closing phenylalanine or tryptophan. D genes are given only for firm matches. Expanded clones are given a class, and other clones once, few, many or no size at all.

D gene: .
clone size: .
J gene: TRBJ2-5
V gene: TRBV10-3
CDR3 protein: CAIGGQQETQYF
CDR3 DNA: TGTGCCATCGGGGGGCAGCAGGAGACCCAGTACTTC

D gene: .
clone size: .
J gene: TRBJ2-3
V gene: TRBV5-1
CDR3 protein: CASSRTPSTDTQYF
CDR3 DNA: TGCGCCAGCAGCAGAACGCCTAGCACAGATACGCAGTATTTT

D gene: .
clone size: .
J gene: TRBJ2-7
V gene: TRBV11-2
CDR3 protein: CASSLRSPVDYEQYF
CDR3 DNA: TGTGCCAGCAGCTTGAGGTCCCCCGTCGACTACGAGCAGTACTTC

D gene: .
clone size: .
J gene: TRBJ2-7
V gene: TRBV4-1
CDR3 protein: CASSQETMVSSYEQYF
CDR3 DNA: TGCGCCAGCAGCCAAGAGACCATGGTGTCTTCCTACGAGCAGTACTTC

D gene: .
clone size: medium-sized
J gene: TRBJ1-2
V gene: TRBV6-1
CDR3 protein: CASSVGEGGYTF
CDR3 DNA: TGTGCCAGCAGCGTAGGGGAAGGAGGCTACACCTTC

D gene: TRBD1
clone size: .
J gene: TRBJ2-7
V gene: TRBV5-6
CDR3 protein: CASSPKTGFNEQYF
CDR3 DNA: TGTGCCAGCAGCCCCAAGACAGGGTTCAACGAGCAGTACTTC

D gene: .
clone size: few
J gene: TRBJ1-2
V gene: TRBV7-9
CDR3 protein: CASSLSPGTYGYTF
CDR3 DNA: TGTGCCAGCAGTTTGAGCCCCGGGACCTATGGCTACACCTTC

D gene: TRBD1
clone size: many
J gene: TRBJ2-2
V gene: TRBV19
CDR3 protein: CAIQGANTGELFF
CDR3 DNA: TGTGCCATCCAGGGGGCAAACACCGGGGAGCTGTTTTTT

D gene: .
clone size: medium-sized
J gene: TRBJ1-2
V gene: TRBV7-9
CDR3 protein: CASSPKGVGPARLDGYTF
CDR3 DNA: TGTGCCAGCAGCCCGAAGGGGGTCGGCCCTGCACGTCTGGATGGCTACACCTTC

D gene: .
clone size: .
J gene: TRBJ1-2
V gene: TRBV5-4
CDR3 protein: CASSLEQEGYTF
CDR3 DNA: TGTGCCAGCAGCTTGGAGCAGGAAGGCTACACCTTC

D gene: .
clone size: .
J gene: TRBJ2-1
V gene: TRBV6-1
CDR3 protein: CASKASDNSYNEQFF
CDR3 DNA: TGTGCCAGCAAGGCTAGCGACAACTCCTACAATGAGCAGTTCTTC

D gene: .
clone size: few
J gene: TRBJ2-7
V gene: TRBV14
CDR3 protein: CASSQQGMSYEQYF
CDR3 DNA: TGTGCCAGCAGCCAACAGGGGATGTCTTACGAGCAGTACTTC

D gene: TRBD1
clone size: .
J gene: TRBJ2-7
V gene: TRBV5-5
CDR3 protein: CASSVGAGGGEQYF
CDR3 DNA: TGTGCCAGCAGTGTGGGGGCAGGGGGCGGCGAGCAGTACTTC

D gene: TRBD1
clone size: .
J gene: TRBJ2-5
V gene: TRBV5-4
CDR3 protein: CASSPGAGGETQYF
CDR3 DNA: TGTGCCAGCAGCCCTGGGGCAGGGGGAGAGACCCAGTACTTC

D gene: .
clone size: many
J gene: TRBJ1-5
V gene: TRBV10-1
CDR3 protein: CASSATLGAGNQPQHF
CDR3 DNA: TGCGCCAGCAGTGCAACTCTTGGGGCGGGCAATCAGCCCCAGCATTTT

D gene: .
clone size: .
J gene: TRBJ1-2
V gene: TRBV5-4
CDR3 protein: CASSPWTSYGYTF
CDR3 DNA: TGTGCCAGCAGCCCCTGGACTAGCTATGGCTACACCTTC

D gene: TRBD1
clone size: .
J gene: TRBJ2-7
V gene: TRBV7-9
CDR3 protein: CASSLTGGQYEQYF
CDR3 DNA: TGTGCCAGCAGCTTAACAGGGGGCCAGTACGAGCAGTACTTC

D gene: .
clone size: .
J gene: TRBJ1-6
V gene: TRBV19
CDR3 protein: CASSIWSDNSPLHF
CDR3 DNA: TGTGCCAGTAGTATTTGGTCAGACAATTCACCCCTCCACTTT

D gene: .
clone size: medium-sized
J gene: TRBJ1-5
V gene: TRBV10-2
CDR3 protein: CASSASASYQPQHF
CDR3 DNA: TGCGCCAGCAGTGCCTCAGCATCGTATCAGCCCCAGCATTTT

D gene: TRBD1
clone size: .
J gene: TRBJ1-1
V gene: TRBV27
CDR3 protein: CASSFFGRGSSEAFF
CDR3 DNA: TGTGCCAGCAGTTTTTTTGGCAGGGGGAGTTCTGAAGCTTTCTTT

D gene: TRBD1
clone size: .
J gene: TRBJ2-3
V gene: TRBV9
CDR3 protein: CASSVGGGLTDTQYF
CDR3 DNA: TGTGCCAGCAGCGTAGGAGGGGGCCTCACAGATACGCAGTATTTT

D gene: .
clone size: .
J gene: TRBJ2-3
V gene: TRBV11-2
CDR3 protein: CASIGGLHPQDTQYF
CDR3 DNA: TGTGCCAGCATCGGGGGCCTACACCCACAAGATACGCAGTATTTT

D gene: .
clone size: .
J gene: TRBJ1-1
V gene: TRBV10-2
CDR3 protein: CASSEVSGPLISLGAFF
CDR3 DNA: TGCGCCAGCAGTGAAGTGAGCGGGCCCTTGATCTCCCTCGGCGCTTTCTTT

D gene: .
clone size: medium-sized
J gene: TRBJ2-7
V gene: TRBV27
CDR3 protein: CASSFSPDLEQYF
CDR3 DNA: TGTGCCAGCAGTTTTTCTCCGGATCTGGAGCAGTACTTC

D gene: .
clone size: .
J gene: TRBJ1-2
V gene: TRBV7-6
CDR3 protein: CASSSSRWGEGYTF
CDR3 DNA: TGTGCCAGCAGCTCCTCGAGGTGGGGTGAAGGCTACACCTTC

D gene: .
clone size: few
J gene: TRBJ2-1
V gene: TRBV6-1
CDR3 protein: CASSGPSTIYNEQFF
CDR3 DNA: TGTGCCAGCAGTGGACCCTCAACCATCTACAATGAGCAGTTCTTC

D gene: .
clone size: medium-sized
J gene: TRBJ2-7
V gene: TRBV2
CDR3 protein: CASEGQGSYEQYF
CDR3 DNA: TGTGCCAGTGAGGGGCAGGGCTCCTACGAGCAGTACTTC

D gene: TRBD1
clone size: few
J gene: TRBJ2-6
V gene: TRBV7-8
CDR3 protein: CASSRRDRGSSGANVLTF
CDR3 DNA: TGTGCCAGCAGCCGGCGGGACAGGGGAAGTTCTGGGGCCAACGTCCTGACTTTC

D gene: .
clone size: .
J gene: TRBJ2-7
V gene: TRBV27
CDR3 protein: CATTLGPDPYAEQYF
CDR3 DNA: TGTGCCACCACCTTAGGACCAGATCCTTATGCCGAGCAGTACTTC

D gene: .
clone size: .
J gene: TRBJ1-5
V gene: TRBV7-6
CDR3 protein: CASSAEPSQNQPQHF
CDR3 DNA: TGTGCCAGCAGCGCCGAACCCTCCCAGAATCAGCCCCAGCATTTT

D gene: .
clone size: .
J gene: TRBJ1-2
V gene: TRBV5-4
CDR3 protein: CASSNVDGSRTNYGYTF
CDR3 DNA: TGTGCCAGCAGCAACGTGGACGGCTCGCGTACCAACTATGGCTACACCTTC

D gene: .
clone size: .
J gene: TRBJ1-5
V gene: TRBV27
CDR3 protein: CASSTTGGGQPQHF
CDR3 DNA: TGTGCCAGCAGCACAACGGGGGGCGGTCAGCCCCAGCATTTT

D gene: .
clone size: .
J gene: TRBJ1-2
V gene: TRBV29-1
CDR3 protein: CSVVLGQGGGYTF
CDR3 DNA: TGCAGCGTTGTGCTGGGCCAGGGAGGGGGCTACACCTTC

D gene: .
clone size: .
J gene: TRBJ1-2
V gene: TRBV2
CDR3 protein: CASSEALDYGYTF
CDR3 DNA: TGTGCCAGCAGTGAGGCGCTAGACTATGGCTACACCTTC

D gene: .
clone size: .
J gene: TRBJ1-5
V gene: TRBV19
CDR3 protein: CASSTRDGYNQPQHF
CDR3 DNA: TGTGCCAGTAGTACGCGGGACGGATACAATCAGCCCCAGCATTTT

D gene: .
clone size: .
J gene: TRBJ1-1
V gene: TRBV19
CDR3 protein: CASTLSVAVNTEAFF
CDR3 DNA: TGTGCCAGTACCCTTTCAGTGGCAGTGAACACTGAAGCTTTCTTT

D gene: TRBD1
clone size: .
J gene: TRBJ1-1
V gene: TRBV4-1
CDR3 protein: CASSQDARGQTFF
CDR3 DNA: TGCGCCAGCAGCCAAGATGCGAGGGGGCAAACTTTCTTT

D gene: .
clone size: .
J gene: TRBJ2-3
V gene: TRBV29-1
CDR3 protein: CSLPFGMTQYF
CDR3 DNA: TGCAGCTTACCATTCGGGATGACGCAGTATTTT

D gene: TRBD1
clone size: many
J gene: TRBJ2-7
V gene: TRBV5-5
CDR3 protein: CASSPVDRWFEQYF
CDR3 DNA: TGTGCCAGCAGTCCTGTGGACAGGTGGTTCGAGCAGTACTTC

D gene: .
clone size: once
J gene: TRBJ1-1
V gene: TRBV4-2
CDR3 protein: CASSQGRGLNTEAFF
CDR3 DNA: TGTGCCAGCAGCCAAGGAAGAGGACTGAACACTGAAGCTTTCTTT

D gene: .
clone size: .
J gene: TRBJ2-1
V gene: TRBV5-8
CDR3 protein: CASSGGTVPYNEQFF
CDR3 DNA: TGTGCCAGCAGCGGCGGGACAGTTCCGTACAATGAGCAGTTCTTC

D gene: TRBD1
clone size: few
J gene: TRBJ1-5
V gene: TRBV7-8
CDR3 protein: CASTLRQGSNQPQHF
CDR3 DNA: TGTGCCAGCACTCTTAGACAGGGCAGCAATCAGCCCCAGCATTTT

D gene: TRBD2
clone size: few
J gene: TRBJ2-1
V gene: TRBV5-5
CDR3 protein: CASSGTSGGFYNEQFF
CDR3 DNA: TGTGCCAGCAGCGGAACTAGCGGGGGGTTCTACAATGAGCAGTTCTTC

D gene: TRBD2
clone size: .
J gene: TRBJ2-1
V gene: TRBV27
CDR3 protein: CASSRLAGYNEQFF
CDR3 DNA: TGTGCCAGCAGTCGTCTAGCGGGATACAATGAGCAGTTCTTC

D gene: .
clone size: .
J gene: TRBJ1-1
V gene: TRBV4-1
CDR3 protein: CASSQGHSNTEAFF
CDR3 DNA: TGCGCCAGCAGCCAGGGACACTCGAACACTGAAGCTTTCTTT

D gene: TRBD1
clone size: .
J gene: TRBJ1-1
V gene: TRBV4-1
CDR3 protein: CASSQVQGPRTEAFF
CDR3 DNA: TGCGCCAGCAGCCAAGTACAGGGGCCCCGAACTGAAGCTTTCTTT

D gene: .
clone size: .
J gene: TRBJ2-1
V gene: TRBV13
CDR3 protein: CASSLGLYPGRNSYNEQFF
CDR3 DNA: TGTGCCAGCAGCTTAGGTCTCTATCCGGGCAGAAACTCCTACAATGAGCAGTTCTTC

D gene: .
clone size: .
J gene: TRBJ2-2
V gene: TRBV9
CDR3 protein: CASSVDDRTGELFF
CDR3 DNA: TGTGCCAGCAGCGTAGACGACAGGACCGGGGAGCTGTTTTTT

D gene: TRBD2
clone size: .
J gene: TRBJ2-7
V gene: TRBV13
CDR3 protein: CASSLTSGQFSYEQYF
CDR3 DNA: TGTGCCAGCAGCCTGACTAGCGGCCAATTCTCCTACGAGCAGTACTTC

D gene: TRBD2
clone size: .
J gene: TRBJ2-7
V gene: TRBV4-2
CDR3 protein: CASSPSRTSGAYEQYF
CDR3 DNA: TGTGCCAGCAGCCCAAGCCGGACTAGCGGGGCCTACGAGCAGTACTTC

D gene: .
clone size: few
J gene: TRBJ2-7
V gene: TRBV11-3
CDR3 protein: CASSKRGEYEQYF
CDR3 DNA: TGTGCCAGCAGCAAGAGGGGAGAGTACGAGCAGTACTTC

D gene: TRBD1
clone size: .
J gene: TRBJ1-3
V gene: TRBV30
CDR3 protein: CAWTTGVSGNTIYF
CDR3 DNA: TGTGCCTGGACCACAGGGGTCTCTGGAAACACCATATATTTT

D gene: .
clone size: .
J gene: TRBJ1-1
V gene: TRBV9
CDR3 protein: CASSEGGTEAFF
CDR3 DNA: TGTGCCAGCAGCGAGGGAGGGACTGAAGCTTTCTTT

D gene: .
clone size: .
J gene: TRBJ1-2
V gene: TRBV7-9
CDR3 protein: CASSRNQGWGYTF
CDR3 DNA: TGTGCCAGCAGCCGGAATCAGGGTTGGGGCTACACCTTC

D gene: TRBD1
clone size: medium-sized
J gene: TRBJ2-2
V gene: TRBV9
CDR3 protein: CASSVDGTANTGELFF
CDR3 DNA: TGTGCCAGCAGCGTAGACGGGACAGCCAACACCGGGGAGCTGTTTTTT

D gene: .
clone size: .
J gene: TRBJ1-2
V gene: TRBV13
CDR3 protein: CASSLVRGFRDYGYTF
CDR3 DNA: TGTGCCAGCAGCTTGGTCCGGGGGTTTAGGGACTATGGCTACACCTTC

D gene: .
clone size: few
J gene: TRBJ1-2
V gene: TRBV6-1
CDR3 protein: CASRETVSAGYTF
CDR3 DNA: TGTGCCAGCAGAGAGACAGTGTCGGCAGGCTACACCTTC

D gene: .
clone size: few
J gene: TRBJ1-6
V gene: TRBV5-1
CDR3 protein: CASSPYRDSPLHF
CDR3 DNA: TGCGCCAGCAGCCCATACAGGGACTCACCCCTCCACTTT

D gene: TRBD2
clone size: .
J gene: TRBJ2-3
V gene: TRBV7-9
CDR3 protein: CASSLVLAGDTDTQYF
CDR3 DNA: TGTGCCAGCAGCTTAGTGTTAGCGGGAGACACAGATACGCAGTATTTT